The 10 T cell receptor beta chains below come from one sample, sequenced in a study of post-analysis software for immune sequencing data. Antigens of these TCRs are unknown. Unique molecular identifiers were present in the TCR beta cDNA libraries. TCRdb passed the PCR reads through MiXCR, listing each CDR3 protein once. The profile covers roughly 400,000 distinct CDR3 sequences, with 30% to 45% appearing a single time and around 8% taken by the ten largest. Study conclusions and caveats: Patients had higher frequencies than controls of roughly 5 TRBV segments, including TRBV5-6, TRBV5-1 and TRBV20-1.

The specimen was blood. Receptors originate from a girl aged 2 to 9 with multiple sclerosis.

The chain carries TRBV20-1 and TRBJ2-1; 9 bases are a match to TRBD2. Germline CDR1 is DFQATT and CDR2 is SNEGSKA (reference sequence). Trimming cost V 1 base and J 6 bases; bases outside gene matches: 16. The CDR3 contains 18 residues. The CDR3, as DNA: TGCAGTGCTAGAGCCTATCCCACTCTAGCGGGACATCTCAATGAGCAGTTCTTC. Protein: CSARAYPTLAGHLNEQFF.

The chain links TRBV9 to TRBJ2-4; 12 bases line up with TRBD2. The J call may not be correct, given that the DNA end is closer to TRBJ2-7. The CDR3 totals 15 residues. Looked up from germline, CDR1 is SGDLS and CDR2 is YYNGEE. In DNA form, the CDR3 reads TGTGCCAGCAGCCCCCTAGCGGGGGGGCTGTACGAGCAGTACTTC. Translated: CASSPLAGGLYEQYF.

The chain combines TRBV7-9 with TRBJ2-3; a weak D match, TRBD2 (6 bases). Germline V CDR1 and CDR2: SEHNR, FQNEAQ (reference sequence). CDR3 length equals 16 residues. V gave up 5 bases and J gave up 1 base, with 16 bases separating them. As DNA, the CDR3 is TGTGCCAGCAGCCACTTCCGGGAGCCGGGCACAGATACGCAGTATTTT. This codes for CASSHFREPGTDTQYF.

The V gene is TRBV18, the J gene TRBJ1-3; 10 bases line up with TRBD1. The germline gives CDR1 KGHSH, CDR2 LQKENI. Germline trimming cut 3 bases from V and 8 bases from J; bases unmatched to any gene: 7. The CDR3 has 15 residues. The DNA for the CDR3 is TGTGCCAGCTCACCCCTCCTTGGACAGGGGGACACCATATATTTT. Protein sequence: CASSPLLGQGDTIYF. The entire variable domain, with the rest obtained from reference TRBV18 and TRBJ1-3, is as follows: NAGVMQNPRHLVRRRGQEARLRCSPMKGHSHVYWYRQLPEEGLKFMVYLQKENIIDESGMPKERFSAEFPKEGPSILRIQQVVRGDSAAYFCASSPLLGQGDTIYFGEGSWLTVV.

This clonotype was detected only a few times. The genes are TRBV7-3 and TRBJ2-1; 8 nucleotides align to TRBD2. V shed 5 bases, J shed 2 bases, and the junction held 5 bases outside the gene matches. This CDR3 is 15 amino acids long. In germline, CDR1 is SGHTA, CDR2 FQGTGA. The CDR3: CASSPGTRAYNEQFF. As DNA, the CDR3 is TGTGCCAGCAGCCCCGGGACTAGAGCCTACAATGAGCAGTTCTTC.

This chain joins TRBV3-1 and TRBJ2-1; 10 bases are a match to TRBD2. With 2 bases clipped from V and 6 bases from J, the junction kept 7 bases outside the gene matches. This CDR3 has 16 amino acids. Germline V lookup: CDR1 LGHDT, CDR2 YNNKEL (reference sequence). CDR3 sequence reads: CASSQFTSGTGNEQFF. The CDR3 bases are TGTGCCAGCAGCCAATTCACTAGCGGGACAGGCAATGAGCAGTTCTTC.

CDR3 residues: CASSPGTADPGYTF. The CDR3 DNA reads TGTGCCAGCAGTCCCGGGACAGCGGATCCTGGCTACACCTTC. The chain employs TRBV6-5 and TRBJ1-2, with 7 bases matching TRBD1. The CDR3 sequence is 14 residues long. Losses at the gene ends were 5 bases for V and 7 bases for J; bases not matched to a gene: 10. CDR1 and CDR2 from the germline V gene are MNHEY and SVGAGI.

This chain connects TRBV24-1 to TRBJ2-1; D ambiguous. The CDR3 has 11 amino acids. Trimming removed 6 bases at V and 7 bases at J, with 6 bases between. CDR1 and CDR2 (germline): KGHDR, SFDVKD. The DNA for the CDR3 is TGTGCCACCAGTATGGGAAATGAGCAGTTCTTC. This encodes CATSMGNEQFF.

The rearrangement joins TRBV7-6 to TRBJ2-5; either TRBD1 or TRBD2 may supply D (5 bases each). With the DNA end fitting TRBJ2-7 better, the J assignment may be wrong. Germline V gene lookup returns CDR1 SGHVS and CDR2 FNYEAQ. The CDR3 has 16 residues. The CDR3 is CASSPGPAGTLYEQYF. The DNA for the CDR3 is TGTGCCAGCAGCCCAGGTCCGGCAGGGACCCTTTACGAGCAGTACTTC.

This clonotype was seen only a few times. This chain links TRBV27 with TRBJ2-7; the D call may be TRBD1 or TRBD2 (5 bases each). The CDR3 runs to 14 residues. V lost 3 bases, J lost 2 bases, and 11 bases lay in between. Germline V gene sequence: CDR1 MNHEY, CDR2 SMNVEV (reference sequence). CDR3 in DNA: TGTGCCAGCAGTTTTACGTTGGGACCCTACGAGCAGTACTTC. Translation: CASSFTLGPYEQYF.